The 27 T cell receptor beta chains given below trace back to one sample, sequenced in a study of CD4 T cells in relation to SARS-CoV-2 and coronaviruses. No antigens are known for them. Generated by immunoSEQ multiplex PCR, the TCRdb table keeps only in-frame clones and is missing some. Of roughly 45,000 clones listed, more than 65% are singletons. Sequenced material: naive CD4+ T cells from PBMCs, cultured in vitro. Described subset: naive CD4+ T cells isolated by negative enrichment. These receptor sequences come from an adult with COVID-19.

The rearrangement uses TRBV29-1 and TRBJ2-3, with D possibly being TRBD1 (6 bases). This CDR3 has 12 amino acids. V was cut by 7 bases and J by 0 bases, with 8 bases left in between. The germline gives CDR1 SQVTM, CDR2 ANQGSEA. DNA for the CDR3: TGCAGCGCCAGGGGCAGCACAGATACGCAGTATTTT. This sequence encodes CSARGSTDTQYF.

The V and J genes are TRBV7-3 and TRBJ2-2, with D unresolved. This CDR3 region has 18 residues. Per the germline V gene, CDR1 is SGHTA and CDR2 is FQGTGA. Trimming shortened V by 1 base and J by 0 bases, and 15 bases separated the two germline ends. The DNA of the CDR3 is TGTGCCAGCAGCTTAAAGGCCCATGCCGGAGCGAACACCGGGGAGCTGTTTTTT. Translated: CASSLKAHAGANTGELFF.

The chain joins TRBV28 to TRBJ2-3, with 10 bases fitting TRBD2. Trimming cost V 4 bases and J 7 bases; bases outside gene matches: 5. This CDR3 spans 14 amino acids. Germline V CDR1 and CDR2: MDHEN, SYDVKM. Written as DNA, the CDR3 is TGTGCCAGCAGTTGGGCTAGCGGGAGACATACGCAGTATTTT. Translated, it gives CASSWASGRHTQYF. Looking up the rest from reference TRBV28 and TRBJ2-3 gives the full variable domain: DVKVTQSSRYLVKRTGEKVFLECVQDMDHENMFWYRQDPGLGLRLIYFSYDVKMKEKGDIPEGYSVSREKKERFSLILESASTNQTSMYLCASSWASGRHTQYFGPGTRLTVL.

CDR3: CASSALAGAETQYF. CDR3 coding DNA: TGTGCCAGCAGTGCTTTAGCTGGGGCAGAGACCCAGTACTTC. The chain joins TRBV28 to TRBJ2-5; maybe TRBD1 (5 bases). Germline CDR1 reads MDHEN; CDR2 reads SYDVKM. V was cut by 5 bases and J by 4 bases, with 14 bases left in between. The CDR3 is 14 residues long.

The V and J genes are TRBV7-8 and TRBJ1-2; D uncertain. Germline assignment: CDR1 SGHVS and CDR2 FQNEAQ. Between the trimmed V and J ends, which lost 3 bases and 3 bases, there was a span of 11 bases. The CDR3 consists of 14 residues. CDR3 nucleotides: TGTGCCAGCAGCTTCACCCCCTGGGACTATGGCTACACCTTC. Translating it yields CASSFTPWDYGYTF.

This clone was seen once. V and J are TRBV28 and TRBJ1-5; D is unresolved. V was clipped by 2 bases and J by 0 bases, with 5 bases between them. Germline V gene sequence: CDR1 MDHEN, CDR2 SYDVKM. The CDR3 has 14 residues. CDR3 sequence (DNA): TGTGCCAGCAGTTTAAGTGGTAGCAATCAGCCCCAGCATTTT. As protein: CASSLSGSNQPQHF.

This clone showed up just once. The V and J genes are TRBV29-1 and TRBJ2-3; D is perhaps TRBD1 (6 bases). Germline CDR1 and CDR2: SQVTM and ANQGSEA. V gave up 2 bases and J gave up 3 bases, with 18 bases separating them. The CDR3 length is 16 residues. The CDR3 sequence: CSVEQEGLRGTDTQYF. Written as DNA, the CDR3 is TGCAGCGTTGAACAAGAGGGCCTTAGGGGGACAGATACGCAGTATTTT.

The chain couples TRBV9 to TRBJ2-7, with TRBD2 matching 10 bases. The V and J ends lost 4 bases and 5 bases, in that order; junction bases with no gene match: 6. CDR1 is SGDLS, CDR2 YYNGEE, per germline. The CDR3 loop spans 14 amino acids. In DNA form, the CDR3 reads TGTGCCAGCAGCATTGCCGGGACTAGCGACGAGCAGTACTTC. Translated, it gives CASSIAGTSDEQYF.

This chain links TRBV4-3 with TRBJ2-7; D is uncertain. V was trimmed by 0 bases and J by 3 bases, leaving 15 bases between them. The CDR3 has 16 residues. Germline V gives CDR1 LGHNA, CDR2 YSLEER. The CDR3 here is CASSQDSPIQLYEQYF. Here the CDR3 DNA reads TGCGCCAGCAGCCAAGACTCGCCCATACAGCTCTACGAGCAGTACTTC.

This clone was counted a few times. The CDR3 DNA follows: TGCGCCAGCAGCTTGGCGAGTAACACCGGGGAGCTGTTTTTT. Translation: CASSLASNTGELFF. This chain uses TRBV5-1 with TRBJ2-2, with D unclear. The V gene lost 0 bases and the J gene lost 2 bases, with 5 bases spanning the gap. This CDR3 has 14 amino acids. From germline, CDR1 is SGHRS and CDR2 YFSETQ. Drawing the rest from reference TRBV5-1 and TRBJ2-2, the complete variable domain is KAGVTQTPRYLIKTRGQQVTLSCSPISGHRSVSWYQQTPGQGLQFLFEYFSETQRNKGNFPGRFSGRQFSNSRSEMNVSTLELGDSALYLCASSLASNTGELFFGEGSRLTVL.

In DNA, the CDR3 is TGCGCCAGCAGGGGGACTAGCGGGAGGGACACAGATACGCAGTATTTT. Amino acid sequence: CASRGTSGRDTDTQYF. V gene TRBV10-2 combines with J gene TRBJ2-3, with TRBD2 matching 16 bases. CDR3 length: 16 amino acids. V gave up 6 bases and J gave up 2 bases; unmatched junction bases: 2. The germline V gene encodes CDR1 WSHSY and CDR2 SAAADI.

V usage is TRBV6-5 and J usage is TRBJ2-3, with D uncertain. This CDR3 has 13 amino acids. V gave up 0 bases and J gave up 7 bases, with 8 bases separating them. Germline V CDR1 and CDR2: MNHEY, SVGAGI. The CDR3: CASSYSETNTQYF. CDR3 sequence (DNA): TGTGCCAGCAGTTACTCGGAGACAAATACGCAGTATTTT.

The chain couples TRBV3-1 (or the pseudogene TRBV3-2) to TRBJ2-3; the D is unclear. With 1 base removed from V and 3 bases from J, the gap between germline ends came to 14 bases. Germline V gives CDR1 LGHDT, CDR2 YNNKEL (reference sequence). The CDR3 runs 16 residues. The CDR3 protein is CASSQGPRRGTDTQYF. CDR3 sequence (DNA): TGTGCCAGCAGCCAAGGACCAAGGCGAGGTACAGATACGCAGTATTTT.

In DNA, the CDR3 is TGTGCCAGCAGCACGGGTAGCGGTTGGGCAGATACGCAGTATTTT. This encodes CASSTGSGWADTQYF. The chain combines TRBV25-1 with TRBJ2-3; D might be TRBD2 (6 bases). Germline-derived CDR1 and CDR2 are MGHDK and SYGVNS. Between the trimmed V and J ends, which lost 6 bases and 4 bases, there was a span of 17 bases. This CDR3 region has 15 residues.

The chain couples TRBV7-2 to TRBJ2-2, with TRBD2 matching 10 bases. The CDR3 sequence is 17 residues long. V dropped 2 bases and J dropped 7; count of bases not matched to a gene: 10. CDR1 SGHTA and CDR2 FQGNSA come from the germline V gene. CDR3 sequence reads: CASSLMVAGGGIGELFF. The DNA of the CDR3 is TGTGCCAGCAGCTTAATGGTAGCGGGAGGTGGAATCGGGGAGCTGTTTTTT.

This clone was observed a few times. This sequence joins TRBV4-1 and TRBJ1-6; TRBD1 might be the D (6 bases). The CDR3 runs 14 residues. Per the germline V gene, CDR1 is MGHRA and CDR2 is YSYEKL. The V end was cut by 1 base, the J end by 14 bases, with 15 bases between. The CDR3 nucleotides are TGCGCCAGCAGCCAAGTTGGGGGCCCCGGGGCCCTCCACTTT. Translating it yields CASSQVGGPGALHF.

This clone showed up just once. The chain links TRBV9 to TRBJ2-2; D is unclear. There are 16 residues in the CDR3. The V gene lost 2 bases and the J gene lost 0 bases, with 11 bases spanning the gap. CDR1 SGDLS and CDR2 YYNGEE come from the germline V gene. CDR3 nucleotide sequence: TGTGCCAGCAGCGTCGGCCGGCTAGCGAACACCGGGGAGCTGTTTTTT. Translation: CASSVGRLANTGELFF. Together with reference TRBV9 and TRBJ2-2, the CDR3 gives the full variable domain: DSGVTQTPKHLITATGQRVTLRCSPRSGDLSVYWYQQSLDQGLQFLIQYYNGEERAKGNILERFSAQQFPDLHSELNLSSLELGDSALYFCASSVGRLANTGELFFGEGSRLTVL.

V and J are TRBV6-5 and TRBJ2-7, with D possibly being TRBD2 (5 bases). The CDR3 is 12 residues long. Per germline, CDR1 MNHEY and CDR2 SVGAGI. V was cut by 6 bases and J by 1 base, with 7 bases left in between. This CDR3 reads CASRGGSYEQYF. CDR3 nucleotides: TGTGCCAGCAGAGGAGGTTCCTACGAGCAGTACTTC.

This clone was counted a single time. V usage is TRBV19 and J usage is TRBJ2-3, with D possibly TRBD2 on 5 matching bases. V was clipped by 6 bases and J by 4 bases, with 14 bases between them. This CDR3 comprises 14 residues. Germline values: CDR1 LNHDA, CDR2 SQIVND (reference sequence). The CDR3 here is CASRSVGAADTQYF. CDR3 nucleotide sequence: TGTGCCAGTAGGTCCGTTGGAGCGGCAGATACGCAGTATTTT.

This chain connects TRBV7-9 to TRBJ2-3; 11 bases match TRBD2. After removal of 3 bases from V and 3 bases from J, the junction contained 14 bases not matched to a gene. The CDR3 is made up of 19 amino acids. Germline V CDR1 and CDR2: SEHNR, FQNEAQ (reference sequence). The CDR3 here is CASSFGLLAGGPGTDTQYF. The DNA for the CDR3 is TGTGCCAGCAGCTTTGGGCTATTAGCGGGAGGGCCGGGGACAGATACGCAGTATTTT.

The chain is built from TRBV19 and TRBJ2-7; D is perhaps TRBD2 (5 bases). Germline CDR1 reads LNHDA; CDR2 reads SQIVND (reference sequence). Trimming took 1 base from V and 2 from J, leaving 9 bases between them. The CDR3 runs 14 residues. The DNA of the CDR3 is TGTGCCAGTAGTATAGTGTCGGGAACCTACGAGCAGTACTTC. Amino acids: CASSIVSGTYEQYF.

This clone has more than one count but fewer than ten. The CDR3 reads CASSISSRSGNTIYF. CDR3 bases: TGTGCCAGTAGTATCTCCAGTCGTTCTGGAAACACCATATATTTT. The chain carries TRBV19 and TRBJ1-3, with D hard to call. Germline CDR1 LNHDA, CDR2 SQIVND (reference sequence). Trimming cost V 3 bases and J 1 base, with 10 bases left between them. This CDR3 comprises 15 residues.

The chain joins TRBV7-9 to TRBJ2-1; TRBD2 matches at 8 bases. The length of the CDR3 is 15 residues. Unmatched junction bases numbered 10, after V lost 3 bases and J lost 9 bases. The germline CDR1 and CDR2 sequences are SEHNR and FQNEAQ (reference sequence). CDR3 nucleotide sequence: TGTGCCAGCAGCTTGAGTCGCGGGAGGATGGGTGAGCAGTTCTTC. Residues: CASSLSRGRMGEQFF.

This clone was counted only a few times. This chain joins TRBV14 and TRBJ1-6, with TRBD1 identical over 9 bases. The CDR3 extends over 16 amino acids. Germline CDR1 and CDR2: SGHDN and FVKESK. J lost 8 bases, V lost 4 bases, and 9 bases had no gene match. The CDR3 DNA reads as TGTGCCAGCAGCCTCGACAGGGGGGGTGTGGATTCACCCCTCCACTTT. It specifies CASSLDRGGVDSPLHF.

The V call is TRBV11-2, the J call TRBJ2-3, with TRBD2 matching 7 bases. V shed 2 bases and J 0 bases; nucleotides not matched to a gene: 8. The CDR3 sequence is 17 residues long. CDR1 is SGHAT, CDR2 FQNNGV, per germline. In DNA, the CDR3 is TGTGCCAGCAGCTTACTCGCTAGCGGAGGGAGCACAGATACGCAGTATTTT. Protein sequence: CASSLLASGGSTDTQYF.

The chain combines TRBV19 with TRBJ2-7; 12 nucleotides match TRBD2. The V gene end was trimmed by 5 bases and the J gene end by 3 bases; junction bases not matched to a gene: 5. This CDR3 is 15 amino acids long. Germline V gene sequence: CDR1 LNHDA, CDR2 SQIVND (reference sequence). CDR3 nucleotides: TGTGCCAGTAGTCCTCGGACTAGCGGGATCTACGAGCAGTACTTC. Residues: CASSPRTSGIYEQYF. The variable domain in full, completed from reference TRBV19 and TRBJ2-7, reads DGGITQSPKYLFRKEGQNVTLSCEQNLNHDAMYWYRQDPGQGLRLIYYSQIVNDFQKGDIAEGYSVSREKKESFPLTVTSAQKNPTAFYLCASSPRTSGIYEQYFGPGTRLTVT.

The chain couples TRBV15 to TRBJ2-3; TRBD1 agrees at 9 bases. The CDR3 sequence is 15 residues long. V trimming: 3 bases; J trimming: 3 bases; junction bases outside the gene matches: 4. The germline CDR1 and CDR2 sequences are LNHNV and YYDKDF (reference sequence). CDR3 bases: TGTGCCACCAGCAGGACAGGGGGAGTGACAGATACGCAGTATTTT. This codes for CATSRTGGVTDTQYF.